This T cell receptor (beta chain) was retrieved from a study of glioma-infiltrating T cells. Notes on the study in general: Gliomas, especially low-grade, showed above-expected tissue-blood divergence; non-neoplastic patients showed below. Only very few CDR3 sequences appeared in both tissue and blood.

TCR alpha and beta CDR3 regions were amplified from RNA using iRepertoire nested multiplex PCR. From the multiplex PCR reads, TCRdb called clonotypes with MiXCR, one entry per CDR3 protein. The sample contains around 190,000 distinct CDR3 sequences, about 32% of which appear only once. The V and J ends lost 1 base and 5 bases respectively, with 9 bases between them. The CDR3 spans 15 residues. This clonotype was recorded a few times. Its antigen is undetermined. Input material: glioma tissue, nonneoplastic brain tissue, or PBMCs (not recorded which). The receptor's source is a human donor with low-grade glioma or glioblastoma, undergoing nonglioma brain surgery, or in good health (not recorded which). The genes are TRBV12-3 or TRBV12-4 and TRBJ1-6, with D perhaps matching TRBD1 (5 bases). The CDR3 nucleotides are TGTGCCAGCAGTTTAGATGCGGGGGATAATTCACCCCTCCACTTT. Its translation is CASSLDAGDNSPLHF.